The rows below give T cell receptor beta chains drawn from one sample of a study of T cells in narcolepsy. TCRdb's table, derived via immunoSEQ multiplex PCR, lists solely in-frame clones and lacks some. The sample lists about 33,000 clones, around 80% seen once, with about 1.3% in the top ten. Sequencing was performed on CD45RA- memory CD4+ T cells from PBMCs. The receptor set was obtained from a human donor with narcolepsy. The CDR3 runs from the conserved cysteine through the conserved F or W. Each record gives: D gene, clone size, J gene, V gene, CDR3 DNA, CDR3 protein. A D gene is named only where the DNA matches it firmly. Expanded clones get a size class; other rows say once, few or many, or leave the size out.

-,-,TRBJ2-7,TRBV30,TGTGCCTGGAGTGTACGTAATTGGATGGAGCAGTACTTC,CAWSVRNWMEQYF
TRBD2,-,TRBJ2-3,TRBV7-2,TGTGCCAGCAGCTGGGCCGTAGCGGGGGGCACAGATACGCAGTATTTT,CASSWAVAGGTDTQYF
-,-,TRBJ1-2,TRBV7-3,TGTGCCAGCAGCTTACCCCCGGGACACCCTGGGATGAGCTACACCTTC,CASSLPPGHPGMSYTF
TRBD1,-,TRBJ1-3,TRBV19,TGTGCCAGTACCGCCGGGACAGGGGTAAACACCATATATTTT,CASTAGTGVNTIYF
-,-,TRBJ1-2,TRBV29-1,TGCAGCGTTGCAGGGGCCGATGGCTACACCTTC,CSVAGADGYTF
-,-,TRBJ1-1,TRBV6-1,TGTGCCAGCACCGACAGGATGAACACTGAAGCTTTCTTT,CASTDRMNTEAFF
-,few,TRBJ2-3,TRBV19,TGTGCCTCCGCAAACAACCTGAGGACAGATACGCAGTATTTT,CASANNLRTDTQYF
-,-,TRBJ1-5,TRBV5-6,TGTGCCAGCAGCTTGGGGCAGCTTAGCGATCAGCCCCAGCATTTT,CASSLGQLSDQPQHF
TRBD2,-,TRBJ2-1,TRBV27,TGTGCCAGCACCCCCGGGGCTAGCGGGGGGGCCAATGAGCAGTTCTTC,CASTPGASGGANEQFF
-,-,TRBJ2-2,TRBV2,TGTGCCAGCAGTGGTGAGGGGATGGGCACCGGGGAGCTGTTTTTT,CASSGEGMGTGELFF
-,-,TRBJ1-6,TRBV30,TGTGCCTGGAGGGCCCTAGTCAATTCACCCCTCCACTTT,CAWRALVNSPLHF
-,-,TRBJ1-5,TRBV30,TGTGCCTGGAGTGTACTTGGAGGGTTGGAACAGCCCCAGCATTTT,CAWSVLGGLEQPQHF
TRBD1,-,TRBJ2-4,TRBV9,TGTGCCAGCAGCGGTCGACAGGGCCCAGCCAAAAACATTCAGTACTTC,CASSGRQGPAKNIQYF
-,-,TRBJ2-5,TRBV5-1,TGCGCCAGCTCGGACGGGTTAATCGGACGTTCCGGAGAGACCCAGTACTTC,CASSDGLIGRSGETQYF
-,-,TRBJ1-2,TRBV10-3,TGTGCCATCAGCGATCAGGGTTATGGTGGCTACACCTTC,CAISDQGYGGYTF
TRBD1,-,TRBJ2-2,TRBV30,TGTGCCTGGAGGGGACAGGGCGCCGGGGAGCTGTTTTTT,CAWRGQGAGELFF
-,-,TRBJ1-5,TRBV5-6,TGTGCCAGCAGCATCCACGCTACAGGTCTTAATCAGCCCCAGCATTTT,CASSIHATGLNQPQHF
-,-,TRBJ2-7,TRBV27,TGTGCCAGCAGTTTTCTTCCGGGATCGGGCCACGAGCAGTACTTC,CASSFLPGSGHEQYF
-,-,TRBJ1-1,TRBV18,TGTGCCAGCTCACGGGCAGGAAACACTGAAGCTTTCTTT,CASSRAGNTEAFF
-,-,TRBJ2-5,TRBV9,TGTGCCAGCAGCGTAAGCGGGTGGTACCAAGAGACCCAGTACTTC,CASSVSGWYQETQYF
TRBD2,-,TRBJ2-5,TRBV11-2,TGTGCCAGCAGCTTATTATCTAGCGGGCCGGGCGAGACCCAGTACTTC,CASSLLSSGPGETQYF
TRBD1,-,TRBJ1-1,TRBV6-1,TGTGCCAGCAGTGAGCACCAGGGGGTGGCTGAAGCTTTCTTT,CASSEHQGVAEAFF
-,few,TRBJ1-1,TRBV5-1,TGCGCCAGCAAGATGGCCACAATCGCCTCGAACACTGAAGCTTTCTTT,CASKMATIASNTEAFF
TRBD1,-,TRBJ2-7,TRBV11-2,TGTGCCAGCAGCTTAGGGGACAGTTACCGGCCCGAGCAGTACTTC,CASSLGDSYRPEQYF
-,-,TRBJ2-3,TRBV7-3,TGTGCCAGCAGCCCAGGGGGGCGAAACACAGATACGCAGTATTTT,CASSPGGRNTDTQYF
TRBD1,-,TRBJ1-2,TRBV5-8,TGTGCCAGCATCAACAGGTGGCGTGGGCAGGGGGCTGAAGGCTACACCTTC,CASINRWRGQGAEGYTF
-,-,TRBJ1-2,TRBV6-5,TGTGCCAGCAGCGCCCAGGGGACGAATGGCTACACCTTC,CASSAQGTNGYTF
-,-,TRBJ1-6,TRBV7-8,TGTGCCAGCAGCTTAGAGGTAGGAGGGGTGGGAAATAATTCACCCCTCCACTTT,CASSLEVGGVGNNSPLHF
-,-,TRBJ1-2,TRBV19,TGTGCCAGTAGGAAGGGGTCTAAGGACTATGGCTACACCTTC,CASRKGSKDYGYTF
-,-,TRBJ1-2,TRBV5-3,TGTGCCACAGGGGAGAGGGGTGAGGACTATGGCTACACCTTC,CATGERGEDYGYTF
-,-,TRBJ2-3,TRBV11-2,TGTGCCAGCAGCCATACAGATACGCAGTATTTT,CASSHTDTQYF
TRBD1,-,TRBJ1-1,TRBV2,TGTGCCAGCAGAGCCGGGACAGGGAAAAACACTGAAGCTTTCTTT,CASRAGTGKNTEAFF
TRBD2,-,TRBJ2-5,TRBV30,TGTGCCTGGAGAGGTAGGGGAGGGAAGACCCAGTACTTC,CAWRGRGGKTQYF
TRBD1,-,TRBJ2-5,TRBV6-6,TGTGCCAGCAGTTGGGACAGGGGCCAAGAGACCCAGTACTTC,CASSWDRGQETQYF
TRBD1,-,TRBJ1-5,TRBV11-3,TGTGCCAGCAGGCTTACAGGGGCAGATCAGCCCCAGCATTTT,CASRLTGADQPQHF
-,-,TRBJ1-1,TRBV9,TGTGCCAGCAGCGTAGTAGCGGGGGGAGGTGAAGCTTTCTTT,CASSVVAGGGEAFF
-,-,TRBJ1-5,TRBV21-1,TGTGCCAGCAGCAAAGAGGAGGGAAAAGGTGATCAGCCCCAGCATTTT,CASSKEEGKGDQPQHF
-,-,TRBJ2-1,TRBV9,TGTGCCAGCAGCGTAGGCGGTAATTCCGTCAATGAGCAGTTCTTC,CASSVGGNSVNEQFF
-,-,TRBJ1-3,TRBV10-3,TGTGCCATCAGCCCGGGACTTGAGGCTGGAAACACCATATATTTT,CAISPGLEAGNTIYF
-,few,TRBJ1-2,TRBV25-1,TGTGCCATTTTGGTGGACGGCTACACCTTC,CAILVDGYTF
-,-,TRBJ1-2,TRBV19,TGTGCCAGTAGTATAGGGGTGCCCTATGGCTACACCTTC,CASSIGVPYGYTF
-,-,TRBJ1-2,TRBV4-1,TGCGCCAGCAGCCCCACCGCGCCGGCAGGGGCAGATGGCTACACCTTC,CASSPTAPAGADGYTF
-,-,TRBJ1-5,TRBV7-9,TGTGCCAGCAGTCCCGGGACGGGGAAAAATCAGCCCCAGCATTTT,CASSPGTGKNQPQHF
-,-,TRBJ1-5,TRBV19,TGTGCCAGTAGTTCCGCCGGGGACGGCAATCAGCCCCAGCATTTT,CASSSAGDGNQPQHF
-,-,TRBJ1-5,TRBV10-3,TGTGCCATCAGTGAGTCGACTGGCCAGCCCCAGCATTTT,CAISESTGQPQHF
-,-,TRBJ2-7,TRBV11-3,TGTGCCAGCAGCTTAAACCCCAAGGACGAGCAGTACTTC,CASSLNPKDEQYF